Given below is one T cell receptor beta chain in context. What it binds is unknown. These data originate in a study of cytomegalovirus exposure and HLA in healthy donors. Findings and limits, study-wide: TCR beta sequences reportedly predicted most subjects' HLA-A and HLA-B alleles accurately.

The primer mix had 60 Vbeta and 13 Jbeta primers. Measured with immunoSEQ multiplex PCR; TCRdb has only the in-frame clones, and not every one. Among 200,000 to 250,000 clones listed, around 73% were seen once. V shed 2 bases and J 2 bases; nucleotides not matched to a gene: 2. In germline, CDR1 is SEHNR, CDR2 FQNEAQ (reference sequence). CDR3 length equals 14 residues. This rearrangement joins TRBV7-9 to TRBJ1-1; the match to TRBD1 covers 7 bases. The TCR originated in a male donor in good health and CMV-seronegative. Material: PBMCs. For the CDR3, the DNA is TGTGCCAGCAGCTTAAAGGGGGCAAACACTGAAGCTTTCTTT. Translated, it gives CASSLKGANTEAFF. Based on the CDR3 plus reference TRBV7-9 and TRBJ1-1, the full variable domain is DTGVSQNPRHKITKRGQNVTFRCDPISEHNRLYWYRQTLGQGPEFLTYFQNEAQLEKSRLLSDRFSAERPKGSFSTLEIQRTEQGDSAMYLCASSLKGANTEAFFGQGTRLTVV.